Below, 6 T cell receptor beta chains from the same sample are listed, as sequenced in a study of T-cell memory formation after mild COVID-19. One entry per CDR3 protein results from TCRdb running MiXCR on the 5' RACE reads. The data show about 340,000 distinct CDR3 sequences, around a fifth seen once. The specimen sequenced was PBMCs or a T cell subset sorted from them (not recorded which). These receptors originate from a man between 18 and 35 years old who had mild COVID-19 (a few samples of this study predate the infection). Cell type and time point are not known.

This clonotype has more than one count but fewer than ten. This chain connects TRBV4-2 to TRBJ2-1, with 10 bases identical to TRBD2. Losses at the gene ends were 4 bases for V and 6 bases for J; bases not matched to a gene: 3. The CDR3 runs to 14 residues. Germline loops: CDR1 LGHNA, CDR2 YNFKEQ. CDR3 sequence reads: CASSPWTSGNEQFF. The CDR3, as DNA: TGTGCCAGCAGCCCTTGGACTAGCGGCAATGAGCAGTTCTTC.

The chain links TRBV5-1 to TRBJ2-2; tentative D call: TRBD2 (5 bases). CDR1 is SGHRS and CDR2 is YFSETQ in the germline V gene. CDR3 size: 14 residues. The V end lost 0 bases, the J end lost 7 bases, and 10 bases lay between the germline ends. The CDR3 sequence: CASSLAGKDGELFF. The CDR3 coding sequence is TGCGCCAGCAGCTTGGCCGGGAAGGACGGGGAGCTGTTTTTT. The full variable domain, with the rest looked up from reference TRBV5-1 and TRBJ2-2, is KAGVTQTPRYLIKTRGQQVTLSCSPISGHRSVSWYQQTPGQGLQFLFEYFSETQRNKGNFPGRFSGRQFSNSRSEMNVSTLELGDSALYLCASSLAGKDGELFFGEGSRLTVL.

There are many counts of this clonotype. V usage is TRBV7-2 and J usage is TRBJ2-3; TRBD2 matches at 8 bases. The trim removed 4 bases at V and 6 bases at J, leaving 12 bases unmatched. Germline-derived CDR1 and CDR2 are SGHTA and FQGNSA. The CDR3 has 16 amino acids. The CDR3 region has the DNA TGTGCCAGCAGCTGGGTCGGAGCGGGGGCGATGGATACGCAGTATTTT. It translates to CASSWVGAGAMDTQYF.

The J gene is TRBJ1-1, the V gene TRBV11-2; 7 nucleotides agree with TRBD1. Germline CDR1 reads SGHAT; CDR2 reads FQNNGV. The CDR3 length is 14 residues. With 6 bases clipped from V and 0 bases from J, the junction kept 4 bases outside the gene matches. CDR3 protein: CASREGAMNTEAFF. The CDR3 bases are TGTGCCAGCAGGGAGGGGGCAATGAACACTGAAGCTTTCTTT.

The V call is TRBV2, the J call TRBJ2-7; D may be TRBD1 (5 bases). V dropped 4 bases and J dropped 6 bases, with 13 bases sitting between them. The CDR3 covers 13 residues. In germline, CDR1 is SNHLY, CDR2 FYNNEI. CDR3 sequence: CASSGQNPGEQYV. In DNA form, the CDR3 reads TGTGCCAGCAGTGGACAGAACCCTGGCGAGCAGTACGTC.

This clonotype was seen more than once but under ten times. The chain recombines TRBV6-6 with TRBJ2-2; D gene unclear. Germline CDR1 and CDR2: MNHNY and SVGAGI (reference sequence). V gave up 7 bases and J gave up 3 bases, with 9 bases separating them. The CDR3 extends over 13 amino acids. CDR3 loop: CASNQRDTGELFF. DNA of the CDR3: TGTGCCAGCAATCAACGGGACACCGGGGAGCTGTTTTTT.